Shown below are 27 T cell receptor beta chains from a single sample sequenced in a study of control samples from healthy donors and cancer patients. Clones were read by immunoSEQ multiplex PCR, and TCRdb kept only the in-frame ones, dropping some. The table includes tens of thousands of clones, 84% detected once. The sample comprised blood. The source of these receptors is a man aged 45-65 years in good health.

The rearrangement links TRBV15 to TRBJ1-2; D unresolved. CDR3 length: 14 residues. The V end lost 1 base, the J end lost 6 bases, and 12 bases lay between the germline ends. Germline CDR1 is LNHNV and CDR2 is YYDKDF (reference sequence). Written as DNA, the CDR3 is TGTGCCACCAGCAGAGGGAAGGGCGAGGATGGCTACACCTTC. It encodes CATSRGKGEDGYTF.

This clone was seen a few times. This chain joins TRBV5-1 and TRBJ2-1; D may be TRBD2 (5 bases). V was clipped by 5 bases and J by 3 bases, with 9 bases between them. The germline gives CDR1 SGHRS, CDR2 YFSETQ. This CDR3 has 13 amino acids. The CDR3 reads CASREVIYNEQFF. The CDR3 DNA follows: TGCGCCAGCAGGGAGGTTATCTACAATGAGCAGTTCTTC.

The chain couples TRBV6-6 to TRBJ1-4; 7 bases are shared with TRBD1. The trim removed 7 bases at V and 6 bases at J, leaving 11 bases unmatched. Germline CDR1 reads MNHNY; CDR2 reads SVGAGI (reference sequence). The CDR3 contains 15 residues. CDR3 protein: CASNYEGGGDEKLFF. The CDR3, as DNA: TGTGCCAGCAACTACGAGGGAGGGGGCGATGAAAAACTGTTTTTT.

The J gene is TRBJ1-1, the V gene TRBV5-4, with D possibly TRBD1 on 5 matching bases. In germline, CDR1 is SGHNT, CDR2 YYREEE (reference sequence). The CDR3 is made up of 13 amino acids. The V gene lost 1 base and the J gene lost 3 bases, with 7 bases spanning the gap. CDR3 in DNA: TGTGCCAGCAGCTTGCCGGGGGACACTGAAGCTTTCTTT. Translation gives CASSLPGDTEAFF.

This chain links TRBV5-4 with TRBJ1-2; a weak D match, TRBD1 (5 bases). Trimming removed 3 bases from V and 6 bases from J, with 18 bases in between. The CDR3 covers 15 residues. The V gene's germline CDR1 is SGHNT and CDR2 YYREEE (reference sequence). The DNA of the CDR3 is TGTGCCAGCAGCTGGGGGGAAGCCTCTGGGAATGGCTACACCTTC. As protein: CASSWGEASGNGYTF.

J is TRBJ2-1 and V is TRBV7-9; TRBD2 aligns across 11 bases. Germline lookup yields CDR1 SEHNR and CDR2 FQNEAQ (reference sequence). Trimming took 0 bases from V and 8 from J; bases not matched to a gene: 6. There are 16 residues in the CDR3. The DNA for the CDR3 is TGTGCCAGCAGCTTAGCCGGGACTAGCGGACACCATGAGCAGTTCTTC. Its translation is CASSLAGTSGHHEQFF. Full variable domain (remainder filled in from reference TRBV7-9 and TRBJ2-1): DTGVSQNPRHKITKRGQNVTFRCDPISEHNRLYWYRQTLGQGPEFLTYFQNEAQLEKSRLLSDRFSAERPKGSFSTLEIQRTEQGDSAMYLCASSLAGTSGHHEQFFGPGTRLTVL.

CDR3 coding DNA: TGTGCCAGCAGGGACAGGGGGCATTATGGCTACACCTTC. Its protein product is CASRDRGHYGYTF. The genes are TRBV12-3 or TRBV12-4 and TRBJ1-2, with 11 nucleotides matching TRBD1. Trimming cost V 6 bases and J 5 bases; bases outside gene matches: 2. The CDR3 consists of 13 residues.

This clone came up once. The chain recombines TRBV9 with TRBJ1-5; D is unresolved. This CDR3 region has 14 residues. Trimming left V 7 bases short and J 4 bases short, with 15 bases between. Germline V CDR1 and CDR2: SGDLS, YYNGEE. The CDR3: CASPHAELNQPQHF. CDR3 bases: TGTGCCAGCCCGCACGCAGAACTTAATCAGCCCCAGCATTTT. Using reference TRBV9 and TRBJ1-5 for the parts outside the CDR3, the full variable domain is DSGVTQTPKHLITATGQRVTLRCSPRSGDLSVYWYQQSLDQGLQFLIQYYNGEERAKGNILERFSAQQFPDLHSELNLSSLELGDSALYFCASPHAELNQPQHFGDGTRLSIL.

The chain links TRBV6-5 to TRBJ2-4, with TRBD1 matching 7 bases. The germline V gene encodes CDR1 MNHEY and CDR2 SVGAGI. V lost 8 bases and J lost 3; bases outside the gene matches: 7. The CDR3 totals 14 residues. This chain's CDR3 is CASYQGVGKNIQYF. CDR3 sequence (DNA): TGTGCCAGCTATCAGGGGGTCGGCAAAAACATTCAGTACTTC.

The chain uses TRBV4-3 and TRBJ2-2; 8 nucleotides agree with TRBD2. The CDR3 contains 15 residues. Germline CDR1 reads LGHNA; CDR2 reads YSLEER. Losses at the gene ends were 6 bases for V and 5 bases for J; bases not matched to a gene: 8. This CDR3 reads CASRRTSRWTGELFF. The CDR3 DNA reads as TGCGCCAGCAGGAGGACTAGCAGGTGGACCGGGGAGCTGTTTTTT.

The V and J genes are TRBV27 and TRBJ1-2; D is unresolved. CDR1 MNHEY and CDR2 SMNVEV come from the germline V gene (reference sequence). The CDR3 sequence is 14 residues long. V was trimmed by 5 bases and J by 6 bases, leaving 16 bases between them. DNA for the CDR3: TGTGCCAGCAGTCCCTTCGACCGACTGAATGGCTACACCTTC. Its protein is CASSPFDRLNGYTF.

The chain combines TRBV12-5 with TRBJ1-2; D may be TRBD1 (6 bases). The germline gives CDR1 LGHNT, CDR2 FRNRAP. The CDR3 length is 14 residues. V dropped 2 bases and J dropped 4 bases, with 11 bases sitting between them. This CDR3 is CASGLIGGRYGYTF. CDR3 nucleotides: TGTGCTAGTGGTTTGATCGGGGGGCGCTATGGCTACACCTTC.

This clone was observed a few times. For the CDR3, the DNA is TGTGCCAGCAGTTCCGAACTAGTAGGGGAGACCCAGTACTTC. Its translation is CASSSELVGETQYF. The V call is TRBV6-5, the J call TRBJ2-5; a weak D match, TRBD2 (5 bases). Germline V CDR1 and CDR2: MNHEY, SVGAGI. Trimming pared 4 bases from V and 5 bases from J, leaving 14 bases between. The CDR3 runs 14 residues.

As to this clone: Compared with germline, one end of the junction differs, possibly owing to a read error. The V and J genes are TRBV29-1 and TRBJ2-5; perhaps TRBD2 as D (5 bases). CDR1 SQVTM and CDR2 ANQGSEA come from the germline V gene. The CDR3 is 15 residues long. Written as DNA, the CDR3 is TGCAGCGTGGAAGGATCGGGGTCTGCGATAGAGACCCAGTACTTC. Protein product: CSVEGSGSAIETQYF.

The J gene is TRBJ2-2, the V gene TRBV9; D is ambiguous. This CDR3 has 13 amino acids. Trimming removed 4 bases at V and 2 bases at J, with 6 bases between. The germline V gene encodes CDR1 SGDLS and CDR2 YYNGEE. CDR3 nucleotides: TGTGCCAGCAGCACCCTTAACACCGGGGAGCTGTTTTTT. It encodes CASSTLNTGELFF.

V gene TRBV3-1 (or the pseudogene TRBV3-2) combines with J gene TRBJ1-1; 7 bases line up with TRBD1. The CDR3 is 15 residues long. V shed 1 base, J shed 6 bases, and the junction held 8 bases outside the gene matches. Germline CDR1 LGHDT, CDR2 YNNKEL (reference sequence). The CDR3 region has the DNA TGTGCCAGCAGCCAAGGCTGGACAGGTAACTCTGAAGCTTTCTTT. Protein sequence: CASSQGWTGNSEAFF.

The rearrangement uses TRBV6-5 and TRBJ2-2; 8 bases are shared with TRBD2. The junction had 9 bases not matched to a gene; V was cut back by 7 bases and J by 5 bases. CDR1 and CDR2 from the germline V gene are MNHEY and SVGAGI. CDR3 length: 15 residues. CDR3 DNA: TGTGCCAGCAAACCCGGGAGGGCCTCGACCGGGGAGCTGTTTTTT. Translation: CASKPGRASTGELFF.

The chain employs TRBV3-1 (or the pseudogene TRBV3-2) and TRBJ2-1, with 7 nucleotides matching TRBD2. This CDR3 contains 14 residues. The trim removed 1 base at V and 12 bases at J, leaving 9 bases unmatched. CDR1 is LGHDT, CDR2 YNNKEL, per germline (reference sequence). CDR3 nucleotides: TGTGCCAGCAGCCAAGGTGCGATAGCGGGCCGGCAGTTCTTC. Encoded protein: CASSQGAIAGRQFF.

This chain links TRBV9 with TRBJ1-6; 8 bases are a match to TRBD1. This CDR3 is 17 amino acids long. V lost 4 bases, J lost 9 bases, and 15 bases stayed unmatched. Germline V gene data show CDR1 as SGDLS and CDR2 as YYNGEE. Here the CDR3 reads CASSPHFPTGGTSPLHF. CDR3 bases: TGTGCCAGCAGCCCTCACTTCCCCACAGGGGGGACTTCACCCCTCCACTTT.

This chain uses TRBV24-1 with TRBJ2-1; no firm D call. The CDR3 contains 16 residues. Germline V gene data show CDR1 as KGHDR and CDR2 as SFDVKD. The V end was cut by 4 bases, the J end by 2 bases, with 14 bases between. The CDR3 protein is CATSDPGGTPYNEQFF. CDR3 in DNA: TGTGCCACCAGTGACCCCGGTGGTACCCCCTACAATGAGCAGTTCTTC.

V usage is TRBV3-1 (or the pseudogene TRBV3-2) and J usage is TRBJ1-2; TRBD1 matches at 10 bases. Germline CDR1 LGHDT, CDR2 YNNKEL (reference sequence). Trimming removed 3 bases from V and 4 bases from J; junction bases left unmatched: 8. The CDR3 has 16 amino acids. The CDR3, as DNA: TGTGCCAGCAGCCATGCTCCGGGACAGGGGTCCTATGGCTACACCTTC. This translates into CASSHAPGQGSYGYTF.

The chain couples TRBV7-2 to TRBJ1-5; the match to TRBD1 covers 8 bases. The CDR3 runs to 13 residues. The germline gives CDR1 SGHTA, CDR2 FQGNSA. V lost 5 bases to trimming and J lost 7 bases; unmatched junction nucleotides: 4. The chain's CDR3 is CASSLNRGQPQHF. The CDR3 DNA is TGTGCCAGCAGCCTTAACAGGGGGCAGCCCCAGCATTTT.

V is TRBV27 and J is TRBJ1-2, with 8 bases matching TRBD1. The trim removed 6 bases at V and 4 bases at J, leaving 4 bases unmatched. The germline gives CDR1 MNHEY, CDR2 SMNVEV (reference sequence). The CDR3 has 13 amino acids. The CDR3 nucleotides read TGTGCCAGCAGCCTCGACAGGGGCTATGGCTACACCTTC. This gives the protein CASSLDRGYGYTF.

The chain employs TRBV5-4 and TRBJ2-2; D is tentatively TRBD1 or TRBD2 (5 bases each). This CDR3 spans 14 amino acids. Germline CDR1 reads SGHNT; CDR2 reads YYREEE (reference sequence). V shed 0 bases and J shed 4 bases, with 7 bases lying between them. The CDR3 protein is CASSLGGRTGELFF. The DNA of the CDR3 is TGTGCCAGCAGCTTGGGGGGACGCACCGGGGAGCTGTTTTTT.

V and J are TRBV11-2 and TRBJ1-1; D is unresolved. This CDR3 region has 11 residues. The germline CDR1 and CDR2 sequences are SGHAT and FQNNGV. The V gene lost 3 bases and the J gene lost 8 bases, with 7 bases spanning the gap. The CDR3 DNA reads TGTGCCAGCAGCTTTTCGGTGGAAGCTTTCTTT. It codes for CASSFSVEAFF.

The chain recombines TRBV18 with TRBJ2-7; TRBD2 is a possible D gene (5 bases). V lost 0 bases and J lost 0, with 12 bases in between. The CDR3 totals 16 residues. CDR1 is KGHSH and CDR2 is LQKENI in the germline V gene. CDR3 nucleotides: TGTGCCAGCTCACCACCCGGCGGGCGAAGCTCCTACGAGCAGTACTTC. It is translated as CASSPPGGRSSYEQYF.

In the case of this clone: The junction does not match germline at one end; this may be a read error. The rearrangement links TRBV4-2 to TRBJ2-7; TRBD2 matches at 8 bases. This CDR3 contains 14 residues. Germline assignment: CDR1 LGHNA and CDR2 YNFKEQ. The CDR3: CASSQAASGPQRVF. The CDR3 DNA reads TGTGCCAGCAGCCAAGCCGCTAGCGGGCCGCAAAGAGTATTC.